These 27 T cell receptor beta chains share one sample of origin, sequenced in a study of cytomegalovirus exposure and HLA in healthy donors. PCR primers comprised 60 Vbeta and 13 Jbeta primers. Profiled with immunoSEQ multiplex PCR; TCRdb holds only in-frame clones, not every one. The table includes under 200,000 clones, around 84% detected once. The sequenced sample consisted of PBMCs. Source of these receptors: a woman aged 18 to 35 in good health and CMV-seronegative.

The chain combines TRBV19 with TRBJ2-7, with TRBD2 matching over 7 bases. This CDR3 has 15 residues. Germline CDR1 is LNHDA and CDR2 is SQIVND (reference sequence). The ends lost 3 bases at V and 4 bases at J; junction bases unmatched: 9. This CDR3 reads CASSMVPGLRYEQYF. In nucleotides, the CDR3 is TGTGCCAGTAGTATGGTCCCGGGACTACGTTACGAGCAGTACTTC.

The chain uses TRBV7-9 and TRBJ2-7; a weak D match, TRBD1 (6 bases). This CDR3 has 12 residues. V was cut by 4 bases and J by 2 bases, with 6 bases left in between. In germline, CDR1 is SEHNR, CDR2 FQNEAQ (reference sequence). CDR3 DNA sequence: TGTGCCAGCAGCTGGGACACCTACGAGCAGTACGTC. Amino acid sequence: CASSWDTYEQYV.

With respect to this clone: Its ends do not fully match the called genes, so a read error is possible. This chain connects TRBV25-1 to TRBJ2-7; tentative D call: TRBD1 (6 bases). This CDR3 is built from 16 residues. The germline V gene has CDR1 MGHDK and CDR2 SYGVNS. The CDR3 sequence is CASSEFWTELTYEQCF. In nucleotides, the CDR3 is TGTGCCAGCAGTGAATTTTGGACAGAACTAACCTACGAGCAGTGCTTC.

The genes are TRBV7-2 and TRBJ2-1; D might be TRBD2 (5 bases). The germline V gene has CDR1 SGHTA and CDR2 FQGNSA. The CDR3 sequence is 17 residues long. V was trimmed by 5 bases and J by 0 bases, leaving 17 bases between them. In DNA, the CDR3 is TGTGCCAGCAGCGGGATTCGCGGGTACAGCTCCTACAATGAGCAGTTCTTC. It codes for CASSGIRGYSSYNEQFF.

The gene calls are TRBV27 and TRBJ2-1, with D possibly TRBD1 on 6 matching bases. Trimming took 5 bases from V and 6 from J, leaving 20 bases between them. The CDR3 sequence is 16 residues long. Per the germline V gene, CDR1 is MNHEY and CDR2 is SMNVEV (reference sequence). The CDR3 is CASSPLLGQAFNEQFF. The CDR3 nucleotides are TGTGCCAGCAGTCCGCTCTTGGGACAAGCCTTCAATGAGCAGTTCTTC.

The V and J genes are TRBV11-2 and TRBJ2-1; the match to TRBD2 covers 9 bases. V trimming: 5 bases; J trimming: 7 bases; junction bases outside the gene matches: 9. The CDR3 runs to 15 residues. Germline assignment: CDR1 SGHAT and CDR2 FQNNGV. CDR3 in DNA: TGTGCCAGCAGCCCAATAATGGGACTAGCAAATGAGCAGTTCTTC. This translates into CASSPIMGLANEQFF. Combining the CDR3 with reference TRBV11-2 and TRBJ2-1 gives the whole variable domain EAGVAQSPRYKIIEKRQSVAFWCNPISGHATLYWYQQILGQGPKLLIQFQNNGVVDDSQLPKDRFSAERLKGVDSTLKIQPAKLEDSAVYLCASSPIMGLANEQFFGPGTRLTVL.

This clone has more than one count but fewer than ten. The chain recombines TRBV7-2 with TRBJ2-3; possible D gene TRBD1, 5 bases. CDR3 length: 14 residues. The V gene's germline CDR1 is SGHTA and CDR2 FQGNSA. The ends were cut back, 5 bases at V and 10 bases at J, with 19 bases in the middle. The CDR3 protein is CASSKPPGPPAQYF. The CDR3 bases are TGTGCCAGCAGCAAACCCCCAGGGCCGCCAGCGCAGTATTTT.

The chain is built from TRBV19 and TRBJ2-1, with TRBD2 identical over 7 bases. V shed 3 bases, J shed 6 bases, and the junction held 8 bases outside the gene matches. The CDR3 contains 15 residues. CDR1 is LNHDA and CDR2 is SQIVND in the germline V gene (reference sequence). Here the CDR3 DNA reads TGTGCCAGTAGTATTATGGCGGGAGTTGGCAATGAGCAGTTCTTC. It yields the protein CASSIMAGVGNEQFF.

The V gene is TRBV27, the J gene TRBJ1-2; 8 nucleotides match TRBD1. Germline loops: CDR1 MNHEY, CDR2 SMNVEV (reference sequence). V lost 5 bases and J lost 8; bases outside the gene matches: 10. The length of the CDR3 is 14 residues. The CDR3 protein is CASSAGQGVSGYTF. The CDR3 nucleotides are TGTGCCAGCAGTGCAGGACAGGGAGTAAGCGGCTACACCTTC.

The rearrangement uses TRBV19 and TRBJ2-2; 7 bases align to TRBD2. Germline lookup yields CDR1 LNHDA and CDR2 SQIVND (reference sequence). This CDR3 has 13 amino acids. The CDR3: CAVRGKNTGELFF. CDR3 DNA sequence: TGTGCTGTGCGGGGGAAGAACACCGGGGAGCTGTTTTTT.

There are a few counts of this clone. The gene calls are TRBV6-1 and TRBJ2-3, with 8 positions matching TRBD2. V lost 1 base, J lost 4 bases, and 4 bases stayed unmatched. The CDR3 consists of 15 residues. The germline gives CDR1 MNHNS, CDR2 SASEGT. For the CDR3, the DNA is TGTGCCAGCAGTGAAGGGGCGGGAGGATCAGATACGCAGTATTTT. Translation: CASSEGAGGSDTQYF.

In this sample, this clone turned up a few times. The chain uses TRBV6-5 and TRBJ1-1; D is ambiguous. Germline CDR1 reads MNHEY; CDR2 reads SVGAGI. Trimming left V 4 bases short and J 0 bases short, with 6 bases between. CDR3 length: 13 amino acids. This chain's CDR3 is CASSSTVNTEAFF. The CDR3 DNA reads TGTGCCAGCAGTTCCACGGTGAACACTGAAGCTTTCTTT.

Concerning this clone itself: Other nucleotide sequences in the sample specify the same CDR3. The DNA for the CDR3 is TGCGCCAGCAGCCAAGATAGGGGTCAGCCCCAGCATTTT. Its protein is CASSQDRGQPQHF. The chain is built from TRBV4-3 and TRBJ1-5; D may be TRBD1 (5 bases). Germline V gene sequence: CDR1 LGHNA, CDR2 YSLEER. V was clipped by 0 bases and J by 6 bases, with 6 bases between them. The CDR3 extends over 13 amino acids.

The chain recombines TRBV30 with TRBJ2-3, with D unresolved. Germline CDR1 and CDR2: GTSNPN and SVGIG (reference sequence). This CDR3 comprises 11 residues. V was trimmed by 2 bases and J by 5 bases, leaving 5 bases between them. The CDR3 coding sequence is TGTGCCTGGAGTCCCGTAGATACGCAGTATTTT. Its protein product is CAWSPVDTQYF.

The chain is built from TRBV18 and TRBJ2-5, with 11 positions matching TRBD2. Per germline, CDR1 KGHSH and CDR2 LQKENI. Unmatched junction bases numbered 5, after V lost 3 bases and J lost 2 bases. This CDR3 spans 16 amino acids. CDR3 amino acids: CASSPRLAGTQETQYF. CDR3 bases: TGTGCCAGCTCACCCCGACTAGCGGGGACACAAGAGACCCAGTACTTC. The entire variable domain, with the rest obtained from reference TRBV18 and TRBJ2-5, is as follows: NAGVMQNPRHLVRRRGQEARLRCSPMKGHSHVYWYRQLPEEGLKFMVYLQKENIIDESGMPKERFSAEFPKEGPSILRIQQVVRGDSAAYFCASSPRLAGTQETQYFGPGTRLLVL.

The chain combines TRBV5-6 with TRBJ2-7, with D maybe TRBD1 (5 bases). CDR3 size: 15 residues. V was pared by 4 bases and J by 3 bases, with 17 bases between. Germline CDR1 is SGHDT and CDR2 is YYEEEE. The CDR3 bases are TGTGCCAGCAGCAAAATGTACCAGGGCATCTACGAGCAGTACTTC. The encoded protein is CASSKMYQGIYEQYF.

This chain uses TRBV5-1 with TRBJ1-5; D is perhaps TRBD1 (6 bases). The V gene lost 0 bases and the J gene lost 6 bases, with 13 bases spanning the gap. Per germline, CDR1 SGHRS and CDR2 YFSETQ. This CDR3 is 15 amino acids long. This CDR3 is CASSLEGGSGQPQHF. The CDR3 bases are TGCGCCAGCAGCTTGGAAGGGGGTAGTGGTCAGCCCCAGCATTTT.

The rearrangement links TRBV7-6 to TRBJ2-7, with 10 nucleotides matching TRBD2. CDR1 SGHVS and CDR2 FNYEAQ come from the germline V gene. V lost 5 bases and J lost 6; bases outside the gene matches: 7. The CDR3 extends over 14 amino acids. In DNA, the CDR3 is TGTGCCAGCAGCGAACTAGCGGGGACGGGCGAGCAGTACGTC. Its protein product is CASSELAGTGEQYV.

The chain couples TRBV5-1 to TRBJ1-4, with D unresolved. Germline assignment: CDR1 SGHRS and CDR2 YFSETQ. V lost 3 bases and J lost 8, with 17 bases in between. The CDR3 is 15 residues long. CDR3 region: CASSSGEPGREKLFF. As DNA, the CDR3 is TGCGCCAGCAGCTCCGGGGAGCCGGGGAGGGAAAAACTGTTTTTT.

The rearrangement uses TRBV5-6 and TRBJ2-7; 10 nucleotides align to TRBD1. Looked up from germline, CDR1 is SGHDT and CDR2 is YYEEEE. The CDR3 loop spans 14 amino acids. V was clipped by 4 bases and J by 3 bases; unmatched bases: 4. DNA of the CDR3: TGTGCCAGCAGCCCTCGGACAGGGGGCTACGAGCAGTACGTC. Residues: CASSPRTGGYEQYV.

The chain carries TRBV4-3 and TRBJ2-2; TRBD2 matches at 7 bases. The CDR3 length is 17 residues. Germline V gene data show CDR1 as LGHNA and CDR2 as YSLEER. With V trimmed by 4 bases and J by 3 bases, 11 bases remained unmatched. The CDR3 loop reads CASSLLRLAQDTGELFF. The CDR3 DNA is TGCGCCAGCAGCCTCCTTCGACTAGCACAAGACACCGGGGAGCTGTTTTTT.

V is TRBV2 and J is TRBJ2-2; no clear D. V gave up 7 bases and J gave up 1 base, with 19 bases separating them. Germline values: CDR1 SNHLY, CDR2 FYNNEI. The CDR3 extends over 17 amino acids. The CDR3 coding sequence is TGTGCCAGCACCTGGAGTCCCGAAATCGAGAACACCGGGGAGCTGTTTTTT. It specifies CASTWSPEIENTGELFF.

The gene calls are TRBV5-1 and TRBJ2-3; 7 positions match TRBD2. The trim removed 0 bases at V and 1 base at J, leaving 2 bases unmatched. Germline loops: CDR1 SGHRS, CDR2 YFSETQ. The CDR3 length is 15 residues. The CDR3 reads CASSLEAGGTDTQYF. The CDR3 DNA follows: TGCGCCAGCAGCTTGGAGGCGGGAGGCACAGATACGCAGTATTTT.

This sequence joins TRBV6-5 and TRBJ2-4, with a possible D match to TRBD1 (6 bases). V dropped 6 bases and J dropped 3 bases, with 15 bases sitting between them. This CDR3 region has 15 residues. Looked up from germline, CDR1 is MNHEY and CDR2 is SVGAGI. CDR3 protein: CASRQTGTGKNIQYF. The CDR3 coding sequence is TGTGCCAGCAGGCAAACAGGGACCGGCAAAAACATTCAGTACTTC.

V is TRBV5-1 and J is TRBJ2-7, with D possibly TRBD1 on 6 matching bases. CDR1 is SGHRS and CDR2 is YFSETQ in the germline V gene. The CDR3 extends over 14 amino acids. The ends were cut back, 4 bases at V and 3 bases at J, with 14 bases in the middle. CDR3 in amino acids: CASSLTNRVYEQYV. In DNA form, the CDR3 reads TGCGCCAGCAGCCTAACGAACAGGGTCTACGAGCAGTACGTC.

The V gene is TRBV6-1, the J gene TRBJ1-1, with TRBD1 matching 7 bases. The J segment lost 1 base and the V segment lost 7 bases, leaving 6 bases of the junction unmatched. CDR1 is MNHNS, CDR2 SASEGT, per germline. The CDR3 covers 14 residues. The CDR3 coding sequence is TGTGCCAGCACCTTAGGGGGCGAGAACACTGAAGCTTTCTTT. It yields the protein CASTLGGENTEAFF.

The V call is TRBV7-9, the J call TRBJ2-7; D gene unclear. CDR1 and CDR2 from the germline V gene are SEHNR and FQNEAQ (reference sequence). The CDR3 has 14 residues. V lost 5 bases, J lost 2 bases, and 13 bases lay in between. As DNA, the CDR3 is TGTGCCAGCAGCGCCTCCGAGGTCGCCTACGAGCAGTACTTC. This gives the protein CASSASEVAYEQYF.